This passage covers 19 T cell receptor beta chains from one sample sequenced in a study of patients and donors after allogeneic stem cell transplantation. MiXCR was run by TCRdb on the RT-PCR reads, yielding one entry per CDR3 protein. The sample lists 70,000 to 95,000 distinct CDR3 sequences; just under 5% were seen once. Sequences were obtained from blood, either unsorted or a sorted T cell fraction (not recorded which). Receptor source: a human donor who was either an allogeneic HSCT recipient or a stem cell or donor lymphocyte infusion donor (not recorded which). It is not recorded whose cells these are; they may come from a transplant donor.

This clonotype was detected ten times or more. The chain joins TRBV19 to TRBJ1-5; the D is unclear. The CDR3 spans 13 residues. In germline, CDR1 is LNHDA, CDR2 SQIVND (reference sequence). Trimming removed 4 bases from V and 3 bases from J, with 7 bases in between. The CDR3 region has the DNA TGTGCCAGTAGTAACTGGGACAATCAGCCCCAGCATTTT. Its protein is CASSNWDNQPQHF.

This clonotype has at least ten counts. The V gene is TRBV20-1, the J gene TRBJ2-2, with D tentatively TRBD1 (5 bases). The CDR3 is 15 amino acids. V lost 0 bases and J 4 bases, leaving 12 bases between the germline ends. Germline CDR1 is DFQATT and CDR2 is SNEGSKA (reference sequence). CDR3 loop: CSARDNTGPTGELFF. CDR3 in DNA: TGCAGTGCTAGAGATAATACAGGACCCACCGGGGAGCTGTTTTTT.

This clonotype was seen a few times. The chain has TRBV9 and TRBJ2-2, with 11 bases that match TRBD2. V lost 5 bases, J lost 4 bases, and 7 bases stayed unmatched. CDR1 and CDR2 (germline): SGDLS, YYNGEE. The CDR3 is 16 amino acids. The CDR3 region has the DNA TGTGCCAGCAGTCACTCTAGCGGGAGGAGCACCGGGGAGCTGTTTTTT. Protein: CASSHSSGRSTGELFF.

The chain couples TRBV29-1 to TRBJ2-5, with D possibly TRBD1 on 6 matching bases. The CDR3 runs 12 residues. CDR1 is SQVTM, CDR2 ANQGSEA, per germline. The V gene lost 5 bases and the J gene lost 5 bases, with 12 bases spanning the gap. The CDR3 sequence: CSVNRDGETQYF. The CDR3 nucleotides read TGCAGCGTTAACAGGGATGGGGAGACCCAGTACTTC.

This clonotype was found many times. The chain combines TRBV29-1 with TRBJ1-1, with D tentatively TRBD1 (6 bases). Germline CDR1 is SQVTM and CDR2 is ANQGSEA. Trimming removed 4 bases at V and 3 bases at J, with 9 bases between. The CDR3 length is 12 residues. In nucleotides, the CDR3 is TGCAGCGTTGGGGAGGGGGACACTGAAGCTTTCTTT. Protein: CSVGEGDTEAFF.

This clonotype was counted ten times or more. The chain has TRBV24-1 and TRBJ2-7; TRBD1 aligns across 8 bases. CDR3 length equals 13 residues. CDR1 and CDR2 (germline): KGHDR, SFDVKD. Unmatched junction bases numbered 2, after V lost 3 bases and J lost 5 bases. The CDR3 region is CATSDTDRDEQYF. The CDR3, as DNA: TGTGCCACCAGTGATACGGACAGGGACGAGCAGTACTTC.

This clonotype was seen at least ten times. The CDR3 loop reads CASRWGTDTQYF. CDR3 coding DNA: TGTGCCAGCAGGTGGGGCACAGATACGCAGTATTTT. The chain combines TRBV6-1 with TRBJ2-3; D gene unclear. V was shortened by 6 bases and J by 1 base, with 5 bases between the two germline ends. Germline V gene data show CDR1 as MNHNS and CDR2 as SASEGT. The CDR3 is 12 amino acids.

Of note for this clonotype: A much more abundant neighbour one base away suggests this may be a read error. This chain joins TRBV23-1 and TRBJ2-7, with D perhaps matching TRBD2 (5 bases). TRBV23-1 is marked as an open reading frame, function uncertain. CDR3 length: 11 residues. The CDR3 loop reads CASSQSRSGGF. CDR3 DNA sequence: TGCGCCAGCAGTCAATCGAGGTCTGGAGGCTTC.

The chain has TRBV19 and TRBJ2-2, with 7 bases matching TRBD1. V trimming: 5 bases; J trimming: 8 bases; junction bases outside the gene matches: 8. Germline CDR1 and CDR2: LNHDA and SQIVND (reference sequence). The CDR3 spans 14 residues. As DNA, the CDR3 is TGTGCCAGTAGTCCCGGACAGGTCGTTGGGGAGCTGTTTTTT. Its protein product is CASSPGQVVGELFF. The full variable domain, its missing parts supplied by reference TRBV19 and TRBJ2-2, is DGGITQSPKYLFRKEGQNVTLSCEQNLNHDAMYWYRQDPGQGLRLIYYSQIVNDFQKGDIAEGYSVSREKKESFPLTVTSAQKNPTAFYLCASSPGQVVGELFFGEGSRLTVL.

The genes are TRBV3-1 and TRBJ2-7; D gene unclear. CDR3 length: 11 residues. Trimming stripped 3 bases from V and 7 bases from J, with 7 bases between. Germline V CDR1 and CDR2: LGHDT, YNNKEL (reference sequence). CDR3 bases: TGTGCCAGCAGCCATTCCGGAGAGCAGTACTTC. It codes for CASSHSGEQYF.

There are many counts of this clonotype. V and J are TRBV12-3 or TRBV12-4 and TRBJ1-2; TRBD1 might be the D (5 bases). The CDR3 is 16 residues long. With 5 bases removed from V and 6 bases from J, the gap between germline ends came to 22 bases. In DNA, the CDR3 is TGTGCCAGCAGTCCTACTACGGGACTCTTACCAAATGGCTACACCTTC. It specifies CASSPTTGLLPNGYTF.

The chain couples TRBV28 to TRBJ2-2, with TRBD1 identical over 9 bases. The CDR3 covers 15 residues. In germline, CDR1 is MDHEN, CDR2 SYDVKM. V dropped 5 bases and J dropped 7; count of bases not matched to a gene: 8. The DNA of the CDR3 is TGTGCCAGCAGTCTCCTACAGGGGGCCAACGGGGAGCTGTTTTTT. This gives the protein CASSLLQGANGELFF.

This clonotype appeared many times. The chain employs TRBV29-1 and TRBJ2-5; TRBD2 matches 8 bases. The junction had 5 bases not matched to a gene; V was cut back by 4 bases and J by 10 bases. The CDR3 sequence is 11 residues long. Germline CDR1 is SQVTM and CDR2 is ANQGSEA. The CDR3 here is CSVAGGPIQYF. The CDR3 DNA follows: TGCAGCGTTGCGGGGGGGCCTATCCAGTACTTC.

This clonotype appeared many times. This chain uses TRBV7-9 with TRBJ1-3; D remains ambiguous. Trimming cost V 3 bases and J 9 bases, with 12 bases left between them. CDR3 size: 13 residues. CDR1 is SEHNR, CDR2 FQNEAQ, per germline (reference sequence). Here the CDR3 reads CASSFETLSTIYF. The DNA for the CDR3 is TGTGCCAGCAGCTTCGAGACTCTAAGCACCATATATTTT.

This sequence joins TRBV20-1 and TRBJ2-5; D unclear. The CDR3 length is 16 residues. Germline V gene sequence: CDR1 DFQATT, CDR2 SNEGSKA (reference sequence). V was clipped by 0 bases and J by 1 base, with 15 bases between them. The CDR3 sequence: CSARDLKAVGQETQYF. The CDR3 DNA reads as TGCAGTGCTAGAGATCTGAAGGCGGTCGGCCAAGAGACCCAGTACTTC.

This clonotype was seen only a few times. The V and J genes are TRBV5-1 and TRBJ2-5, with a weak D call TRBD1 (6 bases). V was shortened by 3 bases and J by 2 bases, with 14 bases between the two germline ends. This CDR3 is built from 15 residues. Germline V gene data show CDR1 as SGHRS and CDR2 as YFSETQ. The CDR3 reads CASSSQGVGQETQYF. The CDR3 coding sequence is TGCGCCAGCAGCTCACAGGGTGTGGGTCAAGAGACCCAGTACTTC.

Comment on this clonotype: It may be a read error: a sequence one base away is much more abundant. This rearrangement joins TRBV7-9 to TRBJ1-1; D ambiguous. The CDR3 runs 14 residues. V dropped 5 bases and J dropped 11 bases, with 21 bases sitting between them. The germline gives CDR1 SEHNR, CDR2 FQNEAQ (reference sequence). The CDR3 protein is CASSPEQTPGLAFF. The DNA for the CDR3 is TGTGCCAGCAGCCCGGAACAGACACCGGGATTGGCTTTCTTT.

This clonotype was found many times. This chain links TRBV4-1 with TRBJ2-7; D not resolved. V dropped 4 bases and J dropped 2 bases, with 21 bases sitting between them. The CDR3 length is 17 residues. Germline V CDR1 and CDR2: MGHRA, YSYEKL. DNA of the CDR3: TGCGCCAGCAGCCTTCTGAACCTTGGGGTTGTGACCTACGAGCAGTACTTC. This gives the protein CASSLLNLGVVTYEQYF.

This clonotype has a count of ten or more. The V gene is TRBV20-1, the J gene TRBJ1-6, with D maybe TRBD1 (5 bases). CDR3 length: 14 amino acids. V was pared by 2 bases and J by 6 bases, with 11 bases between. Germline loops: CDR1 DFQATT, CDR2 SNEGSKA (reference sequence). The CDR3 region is CSARPGGVNSPLHF. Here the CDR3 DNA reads TGCAGTGCTAGACCCGGAGGGGTTAATTCACCCCTCCACTTT.